This TCR beta chain is drawn from a study of blood T cell repertoires in COVID-19. Overall study context: Both acute and convalescent COVID-19 samples were obtained from the United States, Italy and Spain. Sample material is recorded as cDNA or gDNA derived from T cells, B-cell-depleted T cells, or PBMCs.

The CDR3 runs to 14 residues. Germline CDR1 MNHEY, CDR2 SMNVEV (reference sequence). V dropped 8 bases and J dropped 4 bases, with 17 bases sitting between them. How the authors handled the data: Nucleated cell counts were estimated from reference gene primer amplification. Clones were sequenced by immunoSEQ multiplex PCR, and TCRdb holds only the in-frame ones, with some missing. The DNA was the basis for D and trimming; V, J and clone size are from that table. Of 150,000 to 200,000 clones in the sample, around 79% were seen once. V and J are TRBV27 and TRBJ1-1, with D perhaps TRBD1 (5 bases). This receptor was taken from a man aged 55-75 years with active or convalescent COVID-19. Sequencing input: peripheral blood. For the CDR3, the DNA is TGTGCCAGCGGGGTAGGGGTCGGGGGCACTGAAGCTTTCTTT. It translates to CASGVGVGGTEAFF.